This TCR beta chain derives from a study of cytotoxic CD8 clonotypes in ibrutinib-treated CLL. The CDR3 spans 14 residues. The germline CDR1 and CDR2 sequences are SGHRS and YFSETQ. V shed 4 bases, J shed 2 bases, and the junction held 4 bases outside the gene matches. Repertoires were generated with immunoSEQ multiplex PCR, while TCRdb's copy carries only in-frame clones and drops some. The top ten clones hold approximately 5.6% of a sample with nearly 300,000 clones, around 69% of them seen once. The chain uses TRBV5-1 and TRBJ2-7; 9 nucleotides line up with TRBD2. The source of this sequence is a human donor with chronic lymphocytic leukemia. Sample: PBMCs, taken at disease progression, from a patient treated with ibrutinib. This chain's CDR3 is CASSVSGGPYEQYF. The CDR3 nucleotides are TGCGCCAGCAGCGTTAGCGGGGGCCCCTACGAGCAGTACTTC. The complete variable domain, with remaining parts taken from reference TRBV5-1 and TRBJ2-7, reads KAGVTQTPRYLIKTRGQQVTLSCSPISGHRSVSWYQQTPGQGLQFLFEYFSETQRNKGNFPGRFSGRQFSNSRSEMNVSTLELGDSALYLCASSVSGGPYEQYFGPGTRLTVT.